These T cell receptor beta chains were read from a single sample in a study of CD8 T cells in Susac syndrome. TCRdb processed the immunoSEQ multiplex PCR reads anew with MiXCR; each CDR3 protein has one entry. The table includes 200,000 to 300,000 distinct CDR3 sequences, 96% detected once. Sequencing input: CD4+ T cells from PBMCs. These receptors all stem from a human donor with Susac syndrome. The CDR3 runs from the conserved cysteine through the conserved F or W.

J	V	CDR3
TRBJ1-2	TRBV6-1	CASSVDRGDGYTF
TRBJ2-6	TRBV7-2	CASSLVGGSGANVLTF
TRBJ1-2	TRBV12-3/TRBV12-4	CASRGNYGYTF
TRBJ2-7	TRBV30	CAWSGLVRYEQYF
TRBJ1-5	TRBV4-1	CASSLLTGGGQPQHF
TRBJ1-1	TRBV4-1	CASSILSFRTEAFF
TRBJ2-7	TRBV9	CASSVDPGGAGTYTYEQYF
TRBJ2-1	TRBV29-1	CSVKGLDEQFF
TRBJ2-7	TRBV7-3	CASSFTSGDYEQYF
TRBJ2-2	TRBV9	CASSSRGRTGELFF
TRBJ1-1	TRBV14	CASSPRTGGTEAFF
TRBJ1-1	TRBV29-1	CSVAFRNTEAFF
TRBJ2-3	TRBV24-1	CATSDDRQGPRDTQYF
TRBJ2-1	TRBV6-2/TRBV6-3	CASSYADLSPYGGWTLEQFF
TRBJ2-6	TRBV29-1	CSELQGESGANVLTF
TRBJ1-1	TRBV29-1	CSVSWLTEAFF
TRBJ1-2	TRBV12-3/TRBV12-4	CASSPPRGGTTDGYTF
TRBJ1-2	TRBV4-1	CASSQVTTNYGYTF
TRBJ1-5	TRBV28	CASSLWQGRGQPQHF
TRBJ1-2	TRBV3-1	CASSQEGSYGYTF
TRBJ1-1	TRBV29-1	CSVRHPNTEAFF
TRBJ2-1	TRBV23-1	CASSQEGDRNEQFF
TRBJ1-2	TRBV9	CASSVDQNYGYTF
TRBJ1-2	TRBV28	CASTPTGNYGYTF
TRBJ1-2	TRBV25-1	CASSDRDRGYGYTF